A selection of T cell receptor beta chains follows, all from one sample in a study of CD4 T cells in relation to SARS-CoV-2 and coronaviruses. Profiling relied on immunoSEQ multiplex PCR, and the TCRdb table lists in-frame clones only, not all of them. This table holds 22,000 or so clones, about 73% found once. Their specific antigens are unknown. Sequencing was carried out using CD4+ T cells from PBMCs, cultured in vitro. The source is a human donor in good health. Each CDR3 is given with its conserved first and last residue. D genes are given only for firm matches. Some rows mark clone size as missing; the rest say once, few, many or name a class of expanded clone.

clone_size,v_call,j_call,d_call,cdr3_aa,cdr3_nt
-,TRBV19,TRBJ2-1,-,CASSLRQDYNEQFF,TGTGCCAGTAGTCTAAGACAGGACTACAATGAGCAGTTCTTC
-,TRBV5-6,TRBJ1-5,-,CASSLRGTLRQPQHF,TGTGCCAGCAGCTTACGGGGGACTCTCCGTCAGCCCCAGCATTTT
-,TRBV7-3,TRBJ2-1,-,CASSLGDEQFF,TGTGCCAGCAGCTTAGGGGATGAGCAGTTCTTC
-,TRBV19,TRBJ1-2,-,CASSISINGYTF,TGTGCCAGTAGTATCTCGATAAATGGCTACACCTTC
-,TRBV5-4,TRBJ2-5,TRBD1,CASSGGRGQGAAGDEAQYF,TGTGCCAGCAGCGGGGGGAGGGGACAGGGGGCGGCAGGAGACGAGGCCCAGTACTTC
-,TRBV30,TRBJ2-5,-,CAWRRDIGTQYF,TGTGCCTGGAGGAGGGACATCGGGACCCAGTACTTC
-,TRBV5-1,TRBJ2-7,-,CASSRSQGSSYEQYF,TGCGCCAGCAGCCGCAGCCAGGGTTCCTCCTACGAGCAGTACTTC
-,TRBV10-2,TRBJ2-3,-,CASREGPDTQYF,TGCGCCAGCAGGGAGGGTCCAGATACGCAGTATTTT
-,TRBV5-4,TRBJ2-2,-,CASSLVGSGTGELFF,TGTGCCAGCAGCTTAGTGGGGTCAGGGACCGGGGAGCTGTTTTTT
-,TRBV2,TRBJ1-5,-,CASSLLLSNQPQHF,TGTGCCAGCAGTTTGCTCCTGAGCAATCAGCCCCAGCATTTT
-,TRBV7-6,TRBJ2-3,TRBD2,CASSLTSGTDTQYF,TGTGCCAGCAGCTTGACTAGCGGGACAGATACGCAGTATTTT
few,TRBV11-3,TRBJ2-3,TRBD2,CASSLGTSGTDTQYF,TGTGCCAGCAGCTTAGGAACTAGCGGTACAGATACGCAGTATTTT
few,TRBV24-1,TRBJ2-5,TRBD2,CATSDQRGDQETQYF,TGTGCCACCAGTGACCAGCGGGGGGATCAAGAGACCCAGTACTTC
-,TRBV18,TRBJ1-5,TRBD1,CASSPDRVGNQPQHF,TGTGCCAGCTCACCGGACAGGGTAGGCAATCAGCCCCAGCATTTT
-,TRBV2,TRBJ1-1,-,CASSEILAKAFF,TGTGCCAGCAGTGAGATCCTCGCGAAAGCTTTCTTT
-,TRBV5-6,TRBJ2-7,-,CASSLGGISYEQYF,TGTGCCAGCAGCTTAGGCGGGATCTCCTACGAGCAGTACTTC
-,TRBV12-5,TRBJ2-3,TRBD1,CASGLGDRGIVITDTQYF,TGTGCTAGTGGTTTGGGGGACAGGGGGATAGTCATCACAGATACGCAGTATTTT
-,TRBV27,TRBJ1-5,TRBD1,CATGDREQPQHF,TGTGCCACCGGAGACAGGGAACAGCCCCAGCATTTT
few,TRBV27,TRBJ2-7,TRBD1,CASSLSGTGGKRQSYEQYF,TGTGCCAGCAGTTTATCGGGGACAGGGGGCAAAAGGCAATCCTACGAGCAGTACTTC
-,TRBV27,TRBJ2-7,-,CASSLKTGSSYEQYF,TGTGCCAGCAGTTTGAAAACAGGGAGCTCCTACGAGCAGTACTTC
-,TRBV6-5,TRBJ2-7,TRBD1,CATARRDRGNEQYF,TGTGCCACCGCCCGTCGGGACAGGGGCAACGAGCAGTACTTC
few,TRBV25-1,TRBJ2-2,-,CASSPRVANTGELFF,TGTGCCAGCAGCCCACGCGTCGCGAACACCGGGGAGCTGTTTTTT
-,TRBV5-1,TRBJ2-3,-,CASSAGTPTDTQYF,TGCGCCAGCAGCGCCGGGACGCCCACAGATACGCAGTATTTT
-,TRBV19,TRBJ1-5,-,CASSIKLGIASNQPQHF,TGTGCCAGTAGTATAAAGTTGGGGATCGCGAGCAATCAGCCCCAGCATTTT
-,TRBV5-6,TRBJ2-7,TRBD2,CASSLEAGGGYEQYF,TGTGCCAGCAGCTTGGAGGCGGGAGGAGGCTACGAGCAGTACTTC
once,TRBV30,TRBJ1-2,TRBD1,CAWSPSPTGNYGYTF,TGTGCCTGGAGTCCCTCCCCGACAGGGAACTATGGCTACACCTTC
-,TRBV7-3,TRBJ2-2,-,CASSAQGLQGGGTGELFF,TGTGCCAGCAGCGCTCAAGGCTTACAGGGCGGTGGCACCGGGGAGCTGTTTTTT
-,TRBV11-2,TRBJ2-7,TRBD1,CASSTWDRGFPEGGWEQYF,TGTGCCAGCAGCACCTGGGACAGGGGGTTCCCGGAAGGCGGATGGGAGCAGTACTTC
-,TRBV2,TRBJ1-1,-,CASSTGLNTEAFF,TGTGCCAGCAGTACCGGGTTGAACACTGAAGCTTTCTTT
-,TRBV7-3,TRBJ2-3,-,CASSSGALDTQYF,TGTGCCAGCAGCTCCGGGGCTTTGGATACGCAGTATTTT
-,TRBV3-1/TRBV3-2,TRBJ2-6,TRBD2,CASNQRGLAGAESGANVLTF,TGTGCCAGCAACCAGAGGGGACTAGCGGGAGCCGAATCTGGGGCCAACGTCCTGACTTTC